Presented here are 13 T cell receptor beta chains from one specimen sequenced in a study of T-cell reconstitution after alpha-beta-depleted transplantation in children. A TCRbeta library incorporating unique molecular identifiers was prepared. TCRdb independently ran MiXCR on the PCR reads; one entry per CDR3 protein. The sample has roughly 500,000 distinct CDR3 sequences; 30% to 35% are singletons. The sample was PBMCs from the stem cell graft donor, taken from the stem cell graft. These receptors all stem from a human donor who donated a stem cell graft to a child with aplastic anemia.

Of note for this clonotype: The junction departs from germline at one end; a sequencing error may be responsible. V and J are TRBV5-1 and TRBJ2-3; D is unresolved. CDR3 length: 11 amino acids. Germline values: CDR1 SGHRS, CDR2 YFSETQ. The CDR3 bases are TGCGCCAGCATCTTGAAGGATACGCAGTATTTT. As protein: CASILKDTQYF.

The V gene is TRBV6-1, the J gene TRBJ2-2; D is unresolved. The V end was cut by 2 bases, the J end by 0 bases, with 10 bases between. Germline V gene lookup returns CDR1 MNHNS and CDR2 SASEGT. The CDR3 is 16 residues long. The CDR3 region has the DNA TGTGCCAGCAGTGAACGAGGAAATTCGAACACCGGGGAGCTGTTTTTT. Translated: CASSERGNSNTGELFF.

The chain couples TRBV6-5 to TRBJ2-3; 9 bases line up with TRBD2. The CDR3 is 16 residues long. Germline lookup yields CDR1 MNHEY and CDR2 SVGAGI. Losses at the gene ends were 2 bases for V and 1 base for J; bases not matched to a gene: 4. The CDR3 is CASSYHSGGRTDTQYF. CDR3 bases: TGTGCCAGCAGTTACCATAGCGGGGGCCGCACAGATACGCAGTATTTT.

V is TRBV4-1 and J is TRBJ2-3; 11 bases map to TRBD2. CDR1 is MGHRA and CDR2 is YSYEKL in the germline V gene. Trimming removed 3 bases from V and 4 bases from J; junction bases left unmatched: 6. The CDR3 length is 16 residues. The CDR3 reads CASSQTSGTRADTQYF. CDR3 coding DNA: TGCGCCAGCAGCCAGACTAGCGGGACGAGGGCAGATACGCAGTATTTT.

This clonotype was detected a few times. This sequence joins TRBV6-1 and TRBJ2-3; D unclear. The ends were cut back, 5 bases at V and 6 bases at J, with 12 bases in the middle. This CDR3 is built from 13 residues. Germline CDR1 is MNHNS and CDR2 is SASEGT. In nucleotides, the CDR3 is TGTGCCAGCAGTCCTGTTTTCATTGATACGCAGTATTTT. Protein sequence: CASSPVFIDTQYF.

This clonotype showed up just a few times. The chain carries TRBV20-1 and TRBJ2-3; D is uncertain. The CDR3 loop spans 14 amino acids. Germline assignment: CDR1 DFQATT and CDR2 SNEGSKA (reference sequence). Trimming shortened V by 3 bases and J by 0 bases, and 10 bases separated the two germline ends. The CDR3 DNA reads TGCAGTGCTAGGGTCCCTGAAAGCACAGATACGCAGTATTTT. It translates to CSARVPESTDTQYF.

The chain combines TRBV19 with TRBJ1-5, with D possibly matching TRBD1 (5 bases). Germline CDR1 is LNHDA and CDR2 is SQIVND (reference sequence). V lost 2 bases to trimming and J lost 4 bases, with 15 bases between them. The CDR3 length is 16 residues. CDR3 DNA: TGTGCCAGTAGTATATTTGAGGGGCCAGGGAATCAGCCCCAGCATTTT. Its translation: CASSIFEGPGNQPQHF.

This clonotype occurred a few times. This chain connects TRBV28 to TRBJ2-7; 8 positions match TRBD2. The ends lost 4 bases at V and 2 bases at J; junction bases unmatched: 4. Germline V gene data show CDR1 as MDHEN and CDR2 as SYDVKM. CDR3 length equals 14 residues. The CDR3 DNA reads TGTGCCAGCAGTTCGGGGGGGACCGCCTACGAGCAGTACGTC. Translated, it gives CASSSGGTAYEQYV.

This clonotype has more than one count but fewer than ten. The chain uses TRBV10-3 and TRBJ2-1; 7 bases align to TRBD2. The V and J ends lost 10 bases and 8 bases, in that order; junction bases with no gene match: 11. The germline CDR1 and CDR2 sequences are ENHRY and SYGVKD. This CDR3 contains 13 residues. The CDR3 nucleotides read TGTGCCACCGCCCAAGCGGGAATAGATGAGCAGTTCTTC. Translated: CATAQAGIDEQFF.

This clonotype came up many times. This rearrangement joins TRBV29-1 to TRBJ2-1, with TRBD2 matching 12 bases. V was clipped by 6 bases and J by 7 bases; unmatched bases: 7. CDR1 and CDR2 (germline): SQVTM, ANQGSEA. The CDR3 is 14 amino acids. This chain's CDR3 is CSVTLAGGGNEQFF. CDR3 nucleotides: TGCAGCGTGACCCTAGCGGGAGGGGGGAATGAGCAGTTCTTC.

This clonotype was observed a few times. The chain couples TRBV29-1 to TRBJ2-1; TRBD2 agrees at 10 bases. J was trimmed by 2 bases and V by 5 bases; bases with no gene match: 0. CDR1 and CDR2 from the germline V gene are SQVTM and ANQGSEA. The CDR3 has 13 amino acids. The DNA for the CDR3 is TGCAGCGTTAGCGGGGGGGCCTACAATGAGCAGTTCTTC. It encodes CSVSGGAYNEQFF.

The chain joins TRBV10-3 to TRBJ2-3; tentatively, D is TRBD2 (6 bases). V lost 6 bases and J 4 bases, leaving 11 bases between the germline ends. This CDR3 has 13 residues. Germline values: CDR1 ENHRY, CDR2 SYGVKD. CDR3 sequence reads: CAISEGGADTQYF. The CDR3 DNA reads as TGTGCCATCAGCGAGGGCGGGGCAGATACGCAGTATTTT.

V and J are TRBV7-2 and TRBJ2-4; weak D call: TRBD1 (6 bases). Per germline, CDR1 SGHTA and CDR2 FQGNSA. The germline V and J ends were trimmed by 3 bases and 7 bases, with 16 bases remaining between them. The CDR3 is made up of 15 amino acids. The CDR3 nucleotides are TGTGCCAGCAGCTTGGACAGTGGGGGTCCTAACATTCAGTACTTC. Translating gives CASSLDSGGPNIQYF.